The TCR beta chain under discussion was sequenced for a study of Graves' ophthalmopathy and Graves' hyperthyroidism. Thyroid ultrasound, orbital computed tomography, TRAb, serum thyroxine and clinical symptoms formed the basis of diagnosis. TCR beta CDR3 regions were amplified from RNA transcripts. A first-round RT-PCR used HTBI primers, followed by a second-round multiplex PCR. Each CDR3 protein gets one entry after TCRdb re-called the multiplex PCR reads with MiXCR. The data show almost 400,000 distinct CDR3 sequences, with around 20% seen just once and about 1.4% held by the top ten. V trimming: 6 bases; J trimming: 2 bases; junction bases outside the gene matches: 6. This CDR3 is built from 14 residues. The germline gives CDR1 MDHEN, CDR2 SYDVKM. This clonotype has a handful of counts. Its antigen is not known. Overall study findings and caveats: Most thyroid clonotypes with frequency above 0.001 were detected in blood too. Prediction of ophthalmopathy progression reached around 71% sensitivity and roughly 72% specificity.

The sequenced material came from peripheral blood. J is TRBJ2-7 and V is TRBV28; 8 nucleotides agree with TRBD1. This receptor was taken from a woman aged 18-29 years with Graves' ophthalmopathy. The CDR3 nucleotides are TGTGCCAGCAGGACCCGGGACAGGACCTACGAGCAGTACTTC. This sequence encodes CASRTRDRTYEQYF.